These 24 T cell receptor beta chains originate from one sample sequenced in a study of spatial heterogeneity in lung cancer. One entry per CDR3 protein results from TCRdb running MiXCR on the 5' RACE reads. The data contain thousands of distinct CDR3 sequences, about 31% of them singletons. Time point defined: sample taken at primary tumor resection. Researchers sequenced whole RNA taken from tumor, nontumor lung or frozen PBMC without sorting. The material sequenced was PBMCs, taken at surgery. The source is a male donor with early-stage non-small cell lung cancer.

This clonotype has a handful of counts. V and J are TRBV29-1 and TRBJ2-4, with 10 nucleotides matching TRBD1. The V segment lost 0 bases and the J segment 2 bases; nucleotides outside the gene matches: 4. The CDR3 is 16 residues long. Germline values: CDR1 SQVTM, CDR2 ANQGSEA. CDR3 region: CSVEDWDRGPKNIQYF. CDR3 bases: TGCAGCGTTGAAGATTGGGACAGGGGACCCAAAAACATTCAGTACTTC.

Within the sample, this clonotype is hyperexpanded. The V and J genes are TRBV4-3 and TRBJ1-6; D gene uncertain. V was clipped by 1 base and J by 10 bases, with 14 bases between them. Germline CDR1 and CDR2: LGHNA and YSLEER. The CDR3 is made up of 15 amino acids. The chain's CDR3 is CASSQVGDMGSPLHF. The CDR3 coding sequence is TGCGCCAGCAGCCAAGTAGGTGACATGGGGTCACCCCTCCACTTT.

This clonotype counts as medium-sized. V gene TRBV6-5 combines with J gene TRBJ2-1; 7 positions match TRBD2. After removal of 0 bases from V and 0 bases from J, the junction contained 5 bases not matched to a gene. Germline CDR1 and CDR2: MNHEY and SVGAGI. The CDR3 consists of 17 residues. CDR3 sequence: CASSYSLAASSYNEQFF. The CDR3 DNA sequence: TGTGCCAGCAGTTACTCGCTAGCGGCCAGCTCCTACAATGAGCAGTTCTTC.

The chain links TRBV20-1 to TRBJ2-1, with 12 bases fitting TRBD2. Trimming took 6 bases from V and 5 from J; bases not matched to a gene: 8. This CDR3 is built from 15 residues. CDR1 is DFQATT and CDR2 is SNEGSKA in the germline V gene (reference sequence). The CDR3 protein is CSAQASGGVDNEQFF. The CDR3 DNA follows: TGCAGTGCCCAGGCTAGCGGGGGGGTGGACAATGAGCAGTTCTTC.

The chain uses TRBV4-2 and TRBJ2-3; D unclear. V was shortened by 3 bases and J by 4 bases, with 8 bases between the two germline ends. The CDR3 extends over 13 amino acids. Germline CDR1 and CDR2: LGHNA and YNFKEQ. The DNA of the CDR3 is TGTGCCAGCAGCCAGGAAGGGCCAGATACGCAGTATTTT. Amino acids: CASSQEGPDTQYF.

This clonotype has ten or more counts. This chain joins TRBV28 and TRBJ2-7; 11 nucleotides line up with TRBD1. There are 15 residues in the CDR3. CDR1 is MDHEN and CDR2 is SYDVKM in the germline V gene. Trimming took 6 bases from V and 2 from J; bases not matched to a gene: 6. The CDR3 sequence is CASRPGTGGPYEQYF. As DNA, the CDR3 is TGTGCCAGCAGGCCCGGGACAGGGGGGCCCTACGAGCAGTACTTC.

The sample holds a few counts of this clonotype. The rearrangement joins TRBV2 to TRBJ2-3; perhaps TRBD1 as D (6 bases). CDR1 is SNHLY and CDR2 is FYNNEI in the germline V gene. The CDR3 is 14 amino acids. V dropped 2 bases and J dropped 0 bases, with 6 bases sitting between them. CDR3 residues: CASSERGSTDTQYF. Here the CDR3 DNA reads TGTGCCAGCAGTGAAAGGGGGAGCACAGATACGCAGTATTTT.

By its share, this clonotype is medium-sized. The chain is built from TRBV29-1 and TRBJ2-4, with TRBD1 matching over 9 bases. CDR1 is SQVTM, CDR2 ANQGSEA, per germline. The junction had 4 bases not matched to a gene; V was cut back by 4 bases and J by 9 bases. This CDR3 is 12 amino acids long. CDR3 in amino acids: CSVVVQGAIQYF. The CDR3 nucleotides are TGCAGCGTTGTAGTACAGGGGGCCATTCAGTACTTC.

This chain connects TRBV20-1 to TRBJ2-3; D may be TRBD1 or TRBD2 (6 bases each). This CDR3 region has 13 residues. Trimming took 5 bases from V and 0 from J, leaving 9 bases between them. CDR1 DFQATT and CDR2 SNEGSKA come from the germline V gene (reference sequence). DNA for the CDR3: TGCAGTGCTTCGGGGGCGAGCACAGATACGCAGTATTTT. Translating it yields CSASGASTDTQYF.

In DNA form, the CDR3 reads TGTGCCAGTAGTATAAGAGGCACTGAAGCTTTCTTT. Protein sequence: CASSIRGTEAFF. The chain uses TRBV19 and TRBJ1-1, with D hard to call. Germline V gives CDR1 LNHDA, CDR2 SQIVND (reference sequence). The CDR3 totals 12 residues. V shed 2 bases and J shed 4 bases, with 5 bases lying between them.

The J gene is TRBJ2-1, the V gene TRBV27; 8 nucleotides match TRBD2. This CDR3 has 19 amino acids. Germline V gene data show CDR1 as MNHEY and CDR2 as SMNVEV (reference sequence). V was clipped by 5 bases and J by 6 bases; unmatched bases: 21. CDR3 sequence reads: CASSPVYPRTSPIFNEQFF. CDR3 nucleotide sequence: TGTGCCAGCAGTCCCGTGTACCCCAGGACTAGCCCCATCTTCAATGAGCAGTTCTTC.

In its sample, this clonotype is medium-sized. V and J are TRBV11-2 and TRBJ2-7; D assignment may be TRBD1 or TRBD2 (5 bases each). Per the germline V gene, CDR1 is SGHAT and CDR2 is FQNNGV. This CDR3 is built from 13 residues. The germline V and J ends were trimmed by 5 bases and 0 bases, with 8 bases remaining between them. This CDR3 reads CASSPGTSYEQYF. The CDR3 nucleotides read TGTGCCAGCAGCCCCGGGACCTCCTACGAGCAGTACTTC.

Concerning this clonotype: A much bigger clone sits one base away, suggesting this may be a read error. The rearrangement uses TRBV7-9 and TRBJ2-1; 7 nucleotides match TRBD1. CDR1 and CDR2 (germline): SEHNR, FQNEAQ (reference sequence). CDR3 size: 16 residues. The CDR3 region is CVSSQNTGASYNEQFF. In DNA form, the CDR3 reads TGTGTCAGCAGCCAAAACACAGGGGCCTCCTACAATGAGCAGTTCTTC.

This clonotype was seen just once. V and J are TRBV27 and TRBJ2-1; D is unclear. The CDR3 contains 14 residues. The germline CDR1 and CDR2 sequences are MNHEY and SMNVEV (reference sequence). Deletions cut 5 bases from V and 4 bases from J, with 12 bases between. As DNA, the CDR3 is TGTGCCAGCAGTAGGAGCCTGAGGTACAATGAGCAGTTCTTC. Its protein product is CASSRSLRYNEQFF.

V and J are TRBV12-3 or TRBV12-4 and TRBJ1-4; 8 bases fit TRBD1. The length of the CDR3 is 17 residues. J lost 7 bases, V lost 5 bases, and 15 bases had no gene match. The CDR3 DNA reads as TGTGCCAGCAGTCCAGGACAGGGAAGTGGGGGATCTGAAAAACTGTTTTTT. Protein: CASSPGQGSGGSEKLFF.

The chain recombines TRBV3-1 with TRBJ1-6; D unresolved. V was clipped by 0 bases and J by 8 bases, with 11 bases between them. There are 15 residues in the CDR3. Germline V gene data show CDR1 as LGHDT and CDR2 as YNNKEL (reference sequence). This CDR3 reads CASSQEAVLDSPLHF. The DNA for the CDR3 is TGTGCCAGCAGCCAAGAGGCGGTTCTCGATTCACCCCTCCACTTT.

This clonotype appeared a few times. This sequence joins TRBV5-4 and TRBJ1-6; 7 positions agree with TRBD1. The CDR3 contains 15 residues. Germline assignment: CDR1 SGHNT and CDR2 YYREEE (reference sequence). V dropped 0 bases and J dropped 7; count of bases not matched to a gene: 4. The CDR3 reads CASSLDRGSNSPLHF. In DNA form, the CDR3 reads TGTGCCAGCAGCTTGGACAGGGGATCGAATTCACCCCTCCACTTT.

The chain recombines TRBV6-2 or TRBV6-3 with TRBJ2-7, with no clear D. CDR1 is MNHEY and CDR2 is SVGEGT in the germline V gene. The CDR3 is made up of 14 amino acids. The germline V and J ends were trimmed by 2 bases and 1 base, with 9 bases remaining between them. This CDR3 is CASSYRAESYEQYF. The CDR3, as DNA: TGTGCCAGCAGTTACAGGGCTGAATCCTACGAGCAGTACTTC.

CDR3 sequence reads: CASSSGRGPYGYTF. CDR3 nucleotide sequence: TGCGCCAGCAGCTCAGGGAGAGGGCCCTATGGCTACACCTTC. The chain uses TRBV4-3 and TRBJ1-2; D perhaps matches TRBD1 (5 bases). The V end was cut by 5 bases, the J end by 4 bases, with 14 bases between. CDR3 size: 14 residues. Germline CDR1 reads LGHNA; CDR2 reads YSLEER.

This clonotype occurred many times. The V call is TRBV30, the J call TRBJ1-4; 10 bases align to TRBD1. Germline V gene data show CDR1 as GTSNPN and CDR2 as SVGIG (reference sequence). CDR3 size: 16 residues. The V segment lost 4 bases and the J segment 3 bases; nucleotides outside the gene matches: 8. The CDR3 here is CAWNFDRGRANEKLFF. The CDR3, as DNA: TGTGCCTGGAACTTTGACAGGGGGCGTGCTAATGAAAAACTGTTTTTT.

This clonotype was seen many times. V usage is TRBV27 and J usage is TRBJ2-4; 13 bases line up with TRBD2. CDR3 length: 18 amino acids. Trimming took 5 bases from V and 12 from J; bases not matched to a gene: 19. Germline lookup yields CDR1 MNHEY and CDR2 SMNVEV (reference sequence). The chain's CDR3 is CASSPMPGLAGPPMNQYF. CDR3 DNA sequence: TGTGCCAGCAGTCCCATGCCGGGACTAGCGGGGCCCCCAATGAATCAGTACTTC.

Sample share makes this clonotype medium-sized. DNA of the CDR3: TGCAGTGCTAGAGATTGGGGGGGGATAGGACAGACGTACCAAGAGACCCAGTACTTC. Its translation is CSARDWGGIGQTYQETQYF. The chain recombines TRBV20-1 with TRBJ2-5, with D tentatively TRBD2 (7 bases). Germline assignment: CDR1 DFQATT and CDR2 SNEGSKA (reference sequence). The CDR3 runs 19 residues. Trimming left V 0 bases short and J 0 bases short, with 23 bases between.

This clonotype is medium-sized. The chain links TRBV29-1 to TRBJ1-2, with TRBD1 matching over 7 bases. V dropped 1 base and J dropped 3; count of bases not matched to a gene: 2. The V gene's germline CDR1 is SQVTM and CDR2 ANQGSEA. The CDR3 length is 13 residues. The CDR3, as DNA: TGCAGCGTTGAAGGTGACAGGGACTATGGCTACACCTTC. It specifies CSVEGDRDYGYTF.

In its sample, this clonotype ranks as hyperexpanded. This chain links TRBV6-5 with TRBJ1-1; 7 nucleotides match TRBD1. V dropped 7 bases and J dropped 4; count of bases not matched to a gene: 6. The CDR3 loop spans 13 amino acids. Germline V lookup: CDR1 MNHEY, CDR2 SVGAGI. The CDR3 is CASNLQGSTEAFF. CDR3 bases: TGTGCCAGCAATTTACAGGGGAGCACTGAAGCTTTCTTT.